Here is one T cell receptor beta chain with its context. The clone's antigen remains unknown. Base qualities were left out, and no much larger clone turns up one base away. The immunoSEQ Assay, a bias-controlled multiplex PCR, was used to amplify TCRbeta CDR3 regions from genomic DNA. In the paper's pipeline: Nucleated cell counts per sample were estimated from amplification of reference gene primers within the assay. To quantify the absolute abundance of each unique TCRbeta CDR3 rearrangement, sequence reads were collapsed and filtered. For each sample, productive Simpson clonality was calculated as the square root of Simpson's diversity index across productive rearrangements. This is the immuneACCESS table as TCRdb keeps it, with only in-frame sequences that have V and J called. A part of the clones is gone; compared with another copy, unresolved V genes explain less than half, and the rest is unexplained. That table supplies the V and J calls and clone size; D and trimming were determined from the DNA. The sample yields about 250,000 clones; roughly 88% were counted once. Together, the top ten hold about 1.3% of the sample.

The sample is drawn from a study of blood T cell repertoires in COVID-19 (dated by TCRdb to about 2020). Concerning the study at large: The collaborator samples originated in the United States, Italy and Spain and spanned the acute and convalescent phases of COVID-19. A de-identified subject ID, COVID-19 status, age in years and sex were almost always included in the sample metadata. The repertoires were released in a freely available public database intended as a resource for research on the immune response to SARS-CoV-2. The samples were drawn from two sources: the first 160 participants of the ongoing ImmuneRACE study, and 1,254 subjects contributed by 6 global collaborators. The prospective study material was composed of cDNA or gDNA derived from T cells, B-cell-depleted T cells, or PBMCs. Where available, HLA class I and class II types were obtained from metadata supplied by the sample provider rather than from assay-based typing. The dataset comprised deeply sampled blood TCRbeta repertoires from subjects exposed to, actively infected with, or recovered from COVID-19. Paper-wide results and their limitations: The quantity of clinical and demographic metadata differed by source and by participant and was supplied without curation.

The CDR3 numbers 14 residues from cysteine through phenylalanine. Solely the CDR3 DNA is kept, with 42 bases framed from the first base. V and J are truncated by 7 bases and 0 bases respectively, leaving an intervening sequence of 13 bases. The germline V gene provides CDR1 SNHLY and CDR2 FYNNEI. The collaborating institutions used their own protocols to collect whole blood in K2EDTA tubes. For TCRbeta analysis, collaborators shipped samples in one of three forms: frozen whole blood, isolated PBMCs, or DNA extracted from either of those sample types. This chain is built from TRBV2 and TRBJ2-7, with the D gene too uncertain to name. This receptor was identified in a man aged 80 or over with acute or convalescent COVID-19. The material sequenced was peripheral blood. The encoded CDR3 is CASIRSYTSYEQYF. The DNA reads TGTGCCAGCATCCGGAGTTACACCTCCTACGAGCAGTACTTC.